This record covers a single T cell receptor (beta chain). Its antigen remains unidentified. This specimen comes from a study of T-cell memory formation after mild COVID-19. TCRdb fed the 5' RACE reads into MiXCR, producing one record per CDR3 protein. The repertoire holds around 190,000 distinct CDR3 sequences, around a sixth seen once, with approximately 4% in the top ten. Study conclusions and caveats: CD4+ contracting clones were found mainly in CM and EM, and CD8+ ones in EMRA.

Germline V CDR1 and CDR2: SGHRS, YFSETQ. V was pared by 3 bases and J by 1 base, with 13 bases between. The CDR3 consists of 15 residues. The material sequenced was PBMCs or a T cell subset sorted from them (not recorded which). The chain is built from TRBV5-1 and TRBJ1-1, with a weak D call TRBD1 (5 bases). This TCR was sampled from a man between 18 and 29 years old who had mild COVID-19 (a few samples of this study predate the infection). Cell type and time point are not known. CDR3 sequence: CASSYHGAGNTEAFF. CDR3 in DNA: TGCGCCAGCAGCTACCATGGGGCAGGGAACACTGAAGCTTTCTTT.